This paragraph covers one T cell receptor beta chain sequence. Assay: immunoSEQ multiplex PCR; the TCRdb copy retains only in-frame clones and omits some. This table has fewer than 35,000 clones, 65% to 90% appearing once. Trimming cost V 5 bases and J 7 bases, with 21 bases left between them. Germline V CDR1 and CDR2: SQVTM, ANQGSEA. This CDR3 comprises 15 residues. This entry comes from a study of cytotoxic CD8 clonotypes in ibrutinib-treated CLL. Material: PBMCs, obtained after 24 months of ibrutinib treatment. V is TRBV29-1 and J is TRBJ2-1; D may be TRBD2 (6 bases). This sequence was found in a human donor with chronic lymphocytic leukemia. CDR3 sequence reads: CSVRPQVAGLNEQFF. Written as DNA, the CDR3 is TGCAGCGTTCGCCCCCAGGTGGCGGGGTTGAATGAGCAGTTCTTC.